This T cell receptor beta chain derives from a study of response to subunit inactivated influenza vaccine. This clonotype was detected many times. Its antigen remains unknown. General study results and limits: The authors offered the suggestion that each seasonal influenza vaccination recruits few new T cells.

One entry per CDR3 protein results from TCRdb running MiXCR on the RT-PCR reads. The sample yields roughly 700,000 distinct CDR3 sequences, roughly 13% seen once. This clonotype originated in a man aged 50 to 60 who received an inactivated influenza vaccine. Sequences were derived from PBMCs from blood, sampled approximately 15 days before vaccination.

The CDR3 reads CSAIQGRGTDTQYF. Written as DNA, the CDR3 is TGCAGTGCTATACAGGGCAGGGGCACAGATACGCAGTATTTT. The V and J genes are TRBV20-1 and TRBJ2-3, with a weak D call TRBD1 (6 bases). The CDR3 is 14 amino acids. CDR1 and CDR2 from the germline V gene are DFQATT and SNEGSKA (reference sequence). Trimming removed 4 bases from V and 1 base from J, with 12 bases in between.